These 5 T cell receptor beta chains share one sample of origin, sequenced in a study of cytomegalovirus exposure and HLA in healthy donors. 60 Vbeta and 13 Jbeta primers were used in PCR. Libraries were prepared by immunoSEQ multiplex PCR; TCRdb keeps only in-frame clonotypes and omits some of them. The sample includes 150,000 to 200,000 clones, around four fifths of them seen just once. The sequencing input was PBMCs. These receptors originate from a man aged 50 to 60 in good health and CMV-seronegative.

The rearrangement joins TRBV4-3 to TRBJ2-1; 8 bases match TRBD2. The length of the CDR3 is 13 residues. Trimming cost V 5 bases and J 8 bases; bases outside gene matches: 5. In germline, CDR1 is LGHNA, CDR2 YSLEER. CDR3 DNA: TGCGCCAGCAGCTCCGGGACTAGAGATGAGCAGTTCTTC. Translated, it gives CASSSGTRDEQFF.

V gene TRBV6-6 combines with J gene TRBJ2-3; 8 bases are a match to TRBD1. The length of the CDR3 is 15 residues. V was pared by 5 bases and J by 1 base, with 5 bases of the junction left unmatched. Germline loops: CDR1 MNHNY, CDR2 SVGAGI (reference sequence). CDR3 bases: TGTGCCAGCAGTCTAAAGACAGGGGGCACAGATACGCAGTATTTT. Translated, it gives CASSLKTGGTDTQYF.

The chain has TRBV19 and TRBJ2-3; TRBD2 matches at 8 bases. The CDR3 is 16 amino acids. Germline CDR1 and CDR2: LNHDA and SQIVND (reference sequence). The ends lost 8 bases at V and 0 bases at J; junction bases unmatched: 10. The CDR3 region has the DNA TGTGCCAGTCGTCAGGGCGGGGGGCGAAGCACAGATACGCAGTATTTT. It translates to CASRQGGGRSTDTQYF.

The chain employs TRBV30 and TRBJ2-1; a weak D match, TRBD2 (6 bases). V lost 7 bases to trimming and J lost 6 bases, with 19 bases between them. Per germline, CDR1 GTSNPN and CDR2 SVGIG (reference sequence). The CDR3 length is 14 residues. Written as DNA, the CDR3 is TGTGCCTACTTTAACGGTGGGGGGACCAATGAGCAGTTCTTC. Translating it yields CAYFNGGGTNEQFF. The whole variable domain, remainder taken from reference TRBV30 and TRBJ2-1, is SQTIHQWPATLVQPVGSPLSLECTVEGTSNPNLYWYRQAAGRGLQLLFYSVGIGQISSEVPQNLSASRPQDRQFILSSKKLLLSDSGFYLCAYFNGGGTNEQFFGPGTRLTVL.

This clone was seen once. The chain links TRBV19 to TRBJ1-4; a weak D match, TRBD1 (6 bases). Germline CDR1 reads LNHDA; CDR2 reads SQIVND (reference sequence). The length of the CDR3 is 13 residues. Trimming took 8 bases from V and 8 from J, leaving 15 bases between them. The CDR3 DNA reads as TGTGCCAGTGTGGACAGCCCCGCGGAAAAACTGTTTTTT. This translates into CASVDSPAEKLFF.